Listed here are 15 T cell receptor beta chains from one sample, sequenced in a study of CD8+CD57+ T cells in acquired aplastic anemia. Genomic DNA templated the TCR beta VDJ and CDR3 profiling. TCRdb reprocessed the reads with MiXCR, giving one entry per CDR3 protein. The table has approximately 45,000 distinct CDR3 sequences, around 69% seen once. Sequenced sample: sorted CD4+, CD8+, or CD8+CD57+ T cells (not recorded which) from PBMCs. The receptors stem from a human donor in good health, serving as a control.

This clonotype has ten or more counts. Just one base apart from a much larger clone, this may be a read error. The V gene is TRBV24-1, the J gene TRBJ1-1; D gene uncertain. Germline V lookup: CDR1 KGHDR, CDR2 SFDVKD. The CDR3 extends over 13 amino acids. CDR3 protein: CVTSVGYGTEAFF. CDR3 DNA: TGTGTCACCAGTGTAGGTTACGGCACTGAAGCTTTCTTT.

The chain couples TRBV2 to TRBJ2-3; TRBD1 or TRBD2 may be the D gene (5 bases each). Per the germline V gene, CDR1 is SNHLY and CDR2 is FYNNEI. V was shortened by 8 bases and J by 0 bases, with 9 bases between the two germline ends. The CDR3 is 13 amino acids. CDR3 residues: CASEGYSTDTQYF. The CDR3 DNA sequence: TGTGCCAGCGAGGGGTATAGCACAGATACGCAGTATTTT. The entire variable domain, with the rest obtained from reference TRBV2 and TRBJ2-3, is as follows: EPEVTQTPSHQVTQMGQEVILRCVPISNHLYFYWYRQILGQKVEFLVSFYNNEISEKSEIFDDQFSVERPDGSNFTLKIRSTKLEDSAMYFCASEGYSTDTQYFGPGTRLTVL.

The chain is built from TRBV24-1 and TRBJ2-1, with TRBD2 identical over 7 bases. CDR1 and CDR2 (germline): KGHDR, SFDVKD. There are 13 residues in the CDR3. Unmatched junction bases numbered 10, after V lost 9 bases and J lost 9 bases. In DNA, the CDR3 is TGTGCCACCTCTAGAGGGAGGGCCGGTGAGCAGTTCTTC. Translated, it gives CATSRGRAGEQFF.

This clonotype came up a few times. The chain combines TRBV19 with TRBJ2-2; D remains unclear. V was clipped by 4 bases and J by 1 base, with 7 bases between them. This CDR3 spans 14 amino acids. Germline V gene lookup returns CDR1 LNHDA and CDR2 SQIVND (reference sequence). CDR3 protein: CASSTSMNTGELFF. The CDR3 bases are TGTGCCAGTAGTACGAGCATGAACACCGGGGAGCTGTTTTTT.

This clonotype was seen ten or more times. The gene calls are TRBV18 and TRBJ2-7; 9 bases match TRBD2. Germline CDR1 KGHSH, CDR2 LQKENI. Unmatched junction bases numbered 13, after V lost 4 bases and J lost 9 bases. This CDR3 is built from 15 residues. Here the CDR3 DNA reads TGTGCCAGCTCACACCCTAGCGGGACAGATGTCGGGCAGTACTTC. It is translated as CASSHPSGTDVGQYF.

This chain joins TRBV12-3 or TRBV12-4 and TRBJ1-1, with 10 bases matching TRBD1. V lost 2 bases to trimming and J lost 8 bases; unmatched junction nucleotides: 5. The CDR3 runs to 14 residues. The CDR3 sequence: CASSLLTGGGEAFF. As DNA, the CDR3 is TGTGCCAGCAGTTTATTGACAGGGGGCGGAGAAGCTTTCTTT.

This sequence joins TRBV19 and TRBJ1-6; unclear D gene. V dropped 3 bases and J dropped 9 bases, with 9 bases sitting between them. Germline V gene lookup returns CDR1 LNHDA and CDR2 SQIVND (reference sequence). The CDR3 spans 13 residues. The CDR3 DNA follows: TGTGCCAGTAGTATTGGGGTTGGTTCACCCCTCCACTTT. It specifies CASSIGVGSPLHF.

This clonotype is classed as medium-sized. The chain recombines TRBV20-1 with TRBJ2-7; 8 bases are shared with TRBD2. There are 14 residues in the CDR3. The J segment lost 2 bases and the V segment lost 1 base, leaving 4 bases of the junction unmatched. The germline V gene encodes CDR1 DFQATT and CDR2 SNEGSKA (reference sequence). The DNA for the CDR3 is TGCAGTGCTAGAGTACTAGCGGAGGCCTACGAGCAGTACTTC. Its translation: CSARVLAEAYEQYF.

V gene TRBV15 combines with J gene TRBJ2-3, with D possibly matching TRBD1 (6 bases). The CDR3 length is 17 residues. The V and J ends lost 2 bases and 2 bases respectively, with 17 bases between them. Germline loops: CDR1 LNHNV, CDR2 YYDKDF (reference sequence). Here the CDR3 DNA reads TGTGCCACCAGCAGAACCTTCGGACAGCTAATCACAGATACGCAGTATTTT. Translating it yields CATSRTFGQLITDTQYF. Drawing the rest from reference TRBV15 and TRBJ2-3, the complete variable domain is DAMVIQNPRYQVTQFGKPVTLSCSQTLNHNVMYWYQQKSSQAPKLLFHYYDKDFNNEADTPDNFQSRRPNTSFCFLDIRSPGLGDTAMYLCATSRTFGQLITDTQYFGPGTRLTVL.

This chain uses TRBV10-2 with TRBJ1-1, with unresolved D. V was trimmed by 5 bases and J by 2 bases, leaving 6 bases between them. The CDR3 has 12 amino acids. Germline CDR1 and CDR2: WSHSY and SAAADI. As DNA, the CDR3 is TGCGCCAGCAGTCCCACAAACACTGAAGCTTTCTTT. Amino acid sequence: CASSPTNTEAFF.

This sequence joins TRBV29-1 and TRBJ1-1, with D hard to call. The germline V gene encodes CDR1 SQVTM and CDR2 ANQGSEA. The CDR3 consists of 12 residues. V lost 3 bases and J 5 bases, leaving 10 bases between the germline ends. CDR3 nucleotides: TGCAGCGTTGACGGAGGATATACTGAAGCTTTCTTT. As protein: CSVDGGYTEAFF.

This clonotype has only one observation. The genes are TRBV15 and TRBJ2-7; D is possibly TRBD1 or TRBD2 (6 bases each). Trimming took off 1 base at V and 3 bases at J, with 19 bases between the two ends. Germline V CDR1 and CDR2: LNHNV, YYDKDF (reference sequence). The CDR3 loop spans 17 amino acids. CDR3 coding DNA: TGTGCCACCAGCAGAGGGGGGGCAGGGGCGGAGAACTACGAGCAGTACTTC. This sequence encodes CATSRGGAGAENYEQYF.

The chain employs TRBV15 and TRBJ2-1, with D unresolved. The V end lost 5 bases, the J end lost 0 bases, and 8 bases lay between the germline ends. The germline CDR1 and CDR2 sequences are LNHNV and YYDKDF (reference sequence). This CDR3 comprises 14 residues. The CDR3 spells CATSPSRSYNEQFF. CDR3 in DNA: TGTGCCACCAGCCCCTCCCGCTCCTACAATGAGCAGTTCTTC.

Turning to this clonotype: A clone one base away is much larger, so this may be a read error. The V gene is TRBV28, the J gene TRBJ2-1; TRBD1 aligns across 7 bases. The CDR3 consists of 19 residues. V lost 4 bases and J lost 10; bases outside the gene matches: 25. Germline CDR1 is MDHEN and CDR2 is SYDVKM. CDR3: CASSSNRQGVGTSSYEQFF. The CDR3 region has the DNA TGTGCCAGCAGTTCCAATCGACAGGGAGTGGGGACGAGCTCCTACGAGCAGTTCTTC. The variable domain in full, completed from reference TRBV28 and TRBJ2-1, reads DVKVTQSSRYLVKRTGEKVFLECVQDMDHENMFWYRQDPGLGLRLIYFSYDVKMKEKGDIPEGYSVSREKKERFSLILESASTNQTSMYLCASSSNRQGVGTSSYEQFFGPGTRLTVL.

This sequence joins TRBV15 and TRBJ2-7, with D hard to call. V gave up 1 base and J gave up 3 bases, with 10 bases separating them. Germline CDR1 LNHNV, CDR2 YYDKDF (reference sequence). This CDR3 is built from 14 residues. The chain's CDR3 is CATSRVGRNYEQYF. Here the CDR3 DNA reads TGTGCCACCAGCAGAGTTGGCAGAAACTACGAGCAGTACTTC.